The rows below give T cell receptor beta chains drawn from one sample of a study of OX40 agonist ivuxolimab in advanced cancers. The method was immunoSEQ multiplex PCR; TCRdb's version includes in-frame clones alone and lacks a portion of them. This sample has over 95,000 clones, with approximately 90% found just once. The source material was CD4+ or CD8+ T cells sorted from blood, sampled in a trial of the OX40 agonist ivuxolimab. These receptors were obtained from an adult with an advanced solid tumor such as melanoma, head and neck, liver or kidney cancer. The CDR3 runs from the conserved cysteine through the conserved F or W. Each record gives: J gene, clone size, V gene, D gene, CDR3 DNA, CDR3 protein. A D gene is named only where the DNA matches it firmly. Size is stated for part of the rows, as once, few or many counts, or as a class when the clone is expanded.

j_call: TRBJ1-2; clone_size: .; v_call: TRBV29-1; d_call: TRBD1; cdr3_nt: TGCAGCGTCCTCCAGGGGGGAGGACAGGCCCACTATGGCTACACCTTC; cdr3_aa: CSVLQGGGQAHYGYTF
j_call: TRBJ2-3; clone_size: .; v_call: TRBV7-2; d_call: .; cdr3_nt: TGTGCCAGCAGCTTAAAATGGGGGCCAGATACGCAGTATTTT; cdr3_aa: CASSLKWGPDTQYF
j_call: TRBJ2-5; clone_size: .; v_call: TRBV7-8; d_call: TRBD1; cdr3_nt: TGTGCCAGCAGTCAAAGGACAGGGGAAGAGACCCAGTACTTC; cdr3_aa: CASSQRTGEETQYF
j_call: TRBJ1-4; clone_size: once; v_call: TRBV7-9; d_call: .; cdr3_nt: TGTGCCAGCAGCCCCAGGGAGGCTAATGAAAAACTGTTTTTT; cdr3_aa: CASSPREANEKLFF
j_call: TRBJ1-2; clone_size: .; v_call: TRBV20-1; d_call: .; cdr3_nt: TGCAGTGCTAGAGGAGTGGATGGCTACACCTTC; cdr3_aa: CSARGVDGYTF
j_call: TRBJ1-1; clone_size: .; v_call: TRBV6-5; d_call: .; cdr3_nt: TGTGCCAGCAGTTACAACAGGGATGAAGCTTTCTTT; cdr3_aa: CASSYNRDEAFF
j_call: TRBJ1-6; clone_size: .; v_call: TRBV18; d_call: .; cdr3_nt: TGTGCCAGCTCACCCCCTTTTGAAGGACGGGGATCACCCCTCCACTTT; cdr3_aa: CASSPPFEGRGSPLHF
j_call: TRBJ2-6; clone_size: .; v_call: TRBV6-1; d_call: .; cdr3_nt: TGTGCCAGCAGTGAAGGACCGTTCTCTGGGGCCAACGTCCTGACTTTC; cdr3_aa: CASSEGPFSGANVLTF
j_call: TRBJ2-7; clone_size: .; v_call: TRBV19; d_call: .; cdr3_nt: TGTGCCAGTAGTATAGTAGGTCCTACCTCCGGGACATTGTTCGGCTACGAGCAGTACTTC; cdr3_aa: CASSIVGPTSGTLFGYEQYF
j_call: TRBJ2-5; clone_size: .; v_call: TRBV19; d_call: .; cdr3_nt: TGTGCCAGTAGGAGCTCAGGGGTTGGGGAGACCCAGTACTTC; cdr3_aa: CASRSSGVGETQYF
j_call: TRBJ1-4; clone_size: .; v_call: TRBV18; d_call: TRBD1; cdr3_nt: TGTGCCAGCTCACAGGACAGGGTTAATGAAAAACTGTTTTTT; cdr3_aa: CASSQDRVNEKLFF
j_call: TRBJ2-2; clone_size: .; v_call: TRBV2; d_call: .; cdr3_nt: TGTGCCAGCAGTGATGCAGGCCCCAACACCGGGGAGCTGTTTTTT; cdr3_aa: CASSDAGPNTGELFF
j_call: TRBJ1-2; clone_size: .; v_call: TRBV4-1; d_call: TRBD1; cdr3_nt: TGCGCCAGCAGCCAGAGTGACAGGGGGTCTCGGGGCTACACCTTC; cdr3_aa: CASSQSDRGSRGYTF
j_call: TRBJ1-5; clone_size: .; v_call: TRBV2; d_call: .; cdr3_nt: TGTGCCAGCACCCGAGGACTTAGCAATCAGCCCCAGCATTTT; cdr3_aa: CASTRGLSNQPQHF
j_call: TRBJ1-2; clone_size: once; v_call: TRBV6-5; d_call: TRBD1; cdr3_nt: TGTGCCAGCAGTTCGTACGAACGACAGGGTTTTGGCGGCTACACCTTC; cdr3_aa: CASSSYERQGFGGYTF
j_call: TRBJ1-3; clone_size: .; v_call: TRBV6-1; d_call: TRBD1; cdr3_nt: TGTGCCAGCAGTGAATCCCACAGGGGTTCTGGAAACACCATATATTTT; cdr3_aa: CASSESHRGSGNTIYF
j_call: TRBJ2-5; clone_size: .; v_call: TRBV28; d_call: TRBD1; cdr3_nt: TGTGCCAGCAGGGGACAGCAAGAGACCCAGTACTTC; cdr3_aa: CASRGQQETQYF
j_call: TRBJ1-6; clone_size: .; v_call: TRBV13; d_call: .; cdr3_nt: TGTGCCAGCAGCTTCCACCCGCAATCACCCCTCCACTTT; cdr3_aa: CASSFHPQSPLHF
j_call: TRBJ1-6; clone_size: .; v_call: TRBV4-3; d_call: .; cdr3_nt: TGCGCCAGCAGCGCCGGACAGTCGAGCTTTAGCTCCTATAATTCACCCCTCCACTTT; cdr3_aa: CASSAGQSSFSSYNSPLHF